This T cell receptor (beta chain) was documented in a study of cytomegalovirus exposure and HLA in healthy donors. PCR was performed using 60 Vbeta and 13 Jbeta primers. Using immunoSEQ multiplex PCR, the repertoire was profiled, and TCRdb retains in-frame clones only, with some absent. The table has 100,000 to 150,000 clones, more than 70% seen once. V was cut by 3 bases and J by 1 base, with 7 bases left in between. The V gene's germline CDR1 is MDHEN and CDR2 SYDVKM. The CDR3 has 13 amino acids. The V gene is TRBV28, the J gene TRBJ2-7; D not resolved. This TCR was recovered from a man aged 25 to 40 in good health and CMV-seronegative. The sample taken for sequencing was PBMCs. In nucleotides, the CDR3 is TGTGCCAGCAGTTTGGGCACTTCCTACGAGCAGTACTTC. Its protein is CASSLGTSYEQYF.